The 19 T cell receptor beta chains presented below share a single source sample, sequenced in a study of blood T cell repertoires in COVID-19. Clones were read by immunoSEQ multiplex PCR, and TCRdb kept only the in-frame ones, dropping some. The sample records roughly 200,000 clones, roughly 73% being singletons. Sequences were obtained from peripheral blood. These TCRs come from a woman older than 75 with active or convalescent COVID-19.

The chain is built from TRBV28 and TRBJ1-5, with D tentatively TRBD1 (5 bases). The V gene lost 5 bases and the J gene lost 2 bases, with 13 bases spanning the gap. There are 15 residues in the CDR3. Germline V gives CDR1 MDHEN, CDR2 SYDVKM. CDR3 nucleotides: TGTGCCAGCAGTGGCGACGGGGGGGGCAATCAGCCCCAGCATTTT. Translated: CASSGDGGGNQPQHF. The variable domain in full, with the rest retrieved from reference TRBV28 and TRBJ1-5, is DVKVTQSSRYLVKRTGEKVFLECVQDMDHENMFWYRQDPGLGLRLIYFSYDVKMKEKGDIPEGYSVSREKKERFSLILESASTNQTSMYLCASSGDGGGNQPQHFGDGTRLSIL.

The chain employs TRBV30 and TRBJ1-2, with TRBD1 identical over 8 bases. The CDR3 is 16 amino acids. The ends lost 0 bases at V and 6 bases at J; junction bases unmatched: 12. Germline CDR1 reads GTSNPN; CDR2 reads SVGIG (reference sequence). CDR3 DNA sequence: TGTGCCTGGAGTGTACAAGGGACAGGAGGTTTTGATGGCTACACCTTC. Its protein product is CAWSVQGTGGFDGYTF.

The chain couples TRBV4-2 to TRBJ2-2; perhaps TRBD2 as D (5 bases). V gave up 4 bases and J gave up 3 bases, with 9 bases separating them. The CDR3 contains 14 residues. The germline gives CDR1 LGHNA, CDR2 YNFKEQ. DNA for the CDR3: TGTGCCAGCAGCCGAGAGGAGGACACCGGGGAGCTGTTTTTT. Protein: CASSREEDTGELFF.

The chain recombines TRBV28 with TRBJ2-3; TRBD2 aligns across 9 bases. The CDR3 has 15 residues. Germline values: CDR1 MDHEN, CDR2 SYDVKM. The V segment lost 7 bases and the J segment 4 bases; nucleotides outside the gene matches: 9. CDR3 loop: CASTLGGGASDTQYF. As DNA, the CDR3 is TGTGCCAGCACCCTAGGCGGGGGGGCCTCAGATACGCAGTATTTT.

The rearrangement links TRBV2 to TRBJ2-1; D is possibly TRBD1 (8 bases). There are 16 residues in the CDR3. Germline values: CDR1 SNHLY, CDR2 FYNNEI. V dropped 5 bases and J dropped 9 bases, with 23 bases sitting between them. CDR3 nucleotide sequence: TGTGCCAGCAGTACTTTTTTAGCAGGGGGCGGGGGTGAGCAGTTCTTC. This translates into CASSTFLAGGGGEQFF.

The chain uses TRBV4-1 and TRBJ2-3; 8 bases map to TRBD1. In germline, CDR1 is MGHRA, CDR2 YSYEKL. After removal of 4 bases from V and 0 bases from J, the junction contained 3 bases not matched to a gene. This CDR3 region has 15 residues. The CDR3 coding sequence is TGCGCCAGCAGCCTCCGGGACAGGAGCACAGATACGCAGTATTTT. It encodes CASSLRDRSTDTQYF.

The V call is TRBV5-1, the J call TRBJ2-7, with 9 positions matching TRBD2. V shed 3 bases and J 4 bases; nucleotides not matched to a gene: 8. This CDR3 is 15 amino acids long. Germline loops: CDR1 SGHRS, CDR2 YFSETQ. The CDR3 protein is CASSWGSGGSYEQYF. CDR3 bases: TGCGCCAGCAGCTGGGGTAGCGGGGGATCTTACGAGCAGTACTTC. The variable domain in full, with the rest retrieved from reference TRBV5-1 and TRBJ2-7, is KAGVTQTPRYLIKTRGQQVTLSCSPISGHRSVSWYQQTPGQGLQFLFEYFSETQRNKGNFPGRFSGRQFSNSRSEMNVSTLELGDSALYLCASSWGSGGSYEQYFGPGTRLTVT.

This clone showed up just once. CDR3 amino acids: CASSQNRGSTEAFF. CDR3 coding DNA: TGTGCCAGCAGCCAAAACAGGGGTAGCACTGAAGCTTTCTTT. The V call is TRBV6-2 or TRBV6-3, the J call TRBJ1-1; TRBD1 agrees at 7 bases. CDR1 and CDR2 (germline): MNHEY, SVGEGT. The CDR3 is made up of 14 amino acids. Trimming at V came to 6 bases and at J to 4 bases, leaving 8 bases not matched to a gene.

CDR3 nucleotide sequence: TGTGCCAGCAGTTACGTCAGGGGCAACTATGGCTACACCTTC. Amino acids: CASSYVRGNYGYTF. The chain combines TRBV2 with TRBJ1-2; D is perhaps TRBD1 (6 bases). The V gene's germline CDR1 is SNHLY and CDR2 FYNNEI. Trimming stripped 5 bases from V and 2 bases from J, with 12 bases between. CDR3 length: 14 amino acids.

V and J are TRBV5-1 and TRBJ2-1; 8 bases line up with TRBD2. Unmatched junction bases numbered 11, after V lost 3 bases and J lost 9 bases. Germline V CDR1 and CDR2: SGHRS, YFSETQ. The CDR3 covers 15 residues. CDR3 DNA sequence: TGCGCCAGCAGCTCAACGTCGGGGGGGCCTGGTGAGCAGTTCTTC. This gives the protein CASSSTSGGPGEQFF.

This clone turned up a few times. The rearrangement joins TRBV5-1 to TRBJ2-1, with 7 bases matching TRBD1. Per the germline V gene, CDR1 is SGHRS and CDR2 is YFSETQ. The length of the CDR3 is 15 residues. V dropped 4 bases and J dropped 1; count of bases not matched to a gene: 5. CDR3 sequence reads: CASSPGTVSYNEQFF. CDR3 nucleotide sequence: TGCGCCAGCAGCCCCGGGACAGTGTCCTACAATGAGCAGTTCTTC.

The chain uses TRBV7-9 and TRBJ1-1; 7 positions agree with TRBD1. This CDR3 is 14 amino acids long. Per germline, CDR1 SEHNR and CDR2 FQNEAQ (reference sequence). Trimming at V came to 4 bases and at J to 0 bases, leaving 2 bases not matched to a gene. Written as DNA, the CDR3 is TGTGCCAGCAGCTCCACAGGGGTGAACACTGAAGCTTTCTTT. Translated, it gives CASSSTGVNTEAFF.

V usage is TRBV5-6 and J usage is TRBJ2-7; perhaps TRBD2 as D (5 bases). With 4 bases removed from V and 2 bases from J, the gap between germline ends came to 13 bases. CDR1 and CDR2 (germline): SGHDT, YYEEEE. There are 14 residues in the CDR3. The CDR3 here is CASSTRTETYEQYF. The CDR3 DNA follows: TGTGCCAGCAGCACCCGGACTGAAACCTACGAGCAGTACTTC.

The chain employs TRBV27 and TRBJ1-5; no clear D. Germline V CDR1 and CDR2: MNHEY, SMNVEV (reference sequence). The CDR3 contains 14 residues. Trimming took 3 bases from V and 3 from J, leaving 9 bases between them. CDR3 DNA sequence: TGTGCCAGCAGTTTTGGCAGGAACAATCAGCCCCAGCATTTT. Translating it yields CASSFGRNNQPQHF.

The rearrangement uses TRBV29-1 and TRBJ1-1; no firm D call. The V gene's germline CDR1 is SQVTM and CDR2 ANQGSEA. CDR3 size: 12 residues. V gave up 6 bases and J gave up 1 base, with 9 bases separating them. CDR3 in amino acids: CSVLPGNTEAFF. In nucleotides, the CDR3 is TGCAGCGTCCTCCCCGGGAACACTGAAGCTTTCTTT.

The CDR3 protein is CATSPLGGARGELFF. CDR3 coding DNA: TGTGCCACCAGCCCCCTGGGGGGGGCGCGGGGGGAGCTGTTTTTT. The chain joins TRBV15 to TRBJ2-2; possibly TRBD2 for D (7 bases). Per germline, CDR1 LNHNV and CDR2 YYDKDF (reference sequence). Deletions cut 5 bases from V and 8 bases from J, with 18 bases between. This CDR3 has 15 residues.

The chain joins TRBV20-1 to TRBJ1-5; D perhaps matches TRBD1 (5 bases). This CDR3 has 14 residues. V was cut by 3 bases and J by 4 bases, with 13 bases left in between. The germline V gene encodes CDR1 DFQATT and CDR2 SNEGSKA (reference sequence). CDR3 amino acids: CSASSGGANQPQHF. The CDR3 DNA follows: TGCAGTGCTAGTTCCGGTGGGGCTAATCAGCCCCAGCATTTT.

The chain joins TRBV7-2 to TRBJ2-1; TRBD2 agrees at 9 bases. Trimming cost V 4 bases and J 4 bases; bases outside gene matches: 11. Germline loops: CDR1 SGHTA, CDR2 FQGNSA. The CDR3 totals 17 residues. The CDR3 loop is CASSSPPGAGGYNEQFF. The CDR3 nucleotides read TGTGCCAGCAGCTCACCCCCCGGAGCGGGGGGTTACAATGAGCAGTTCTTC.

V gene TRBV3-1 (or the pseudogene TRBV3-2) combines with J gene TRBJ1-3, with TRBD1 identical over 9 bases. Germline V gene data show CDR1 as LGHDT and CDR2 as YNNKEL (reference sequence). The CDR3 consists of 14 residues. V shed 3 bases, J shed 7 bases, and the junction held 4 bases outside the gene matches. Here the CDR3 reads CASSHTGGMNTIYF. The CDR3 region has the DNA TGTGCCAGCAGCCATACAGGGGGCATGAACACCATATATTTT.